These 23 T cell receptor beta chains came from one sample sequenced in a study of human T cells and chemical hapten exposure. TCRdb re-derived calls from the RACE reads in MiXCR, one entry per CDR3 protein. Of tens of thousands of distinct CDR3 sequences in the sample, roughly 13% were seen once. Specified time point: patch test 3, about 24 weeks after DPC sensitization. Treatment specified: therapeutic diphenylcyclopropenone sensitization with weekly scalp DPC. The material was whole blood, obtained in connection with sensitization to the hapten diphenylcyclopropenone (DPC). All receptors derive from a woman between 50 and 59 years old with alopecia areata. Some clones in this sample may be carry-over from other donors' samples.

The J gene is TRBJ2-7, the V gene TRBV7-2; 9 bases align to TRBD1. V trimming: 5 bases; J trimming: 8 bases; junction bases outside the gene matches: 16. Germline assignment: CDR1 SGHTA and CDR2 FQGNSA. This CDR3 has 16 amino acids. CDR3 protein: CASSPRTGEDYGKQYF. For the CDR3, the DNA is TGTGCCAGCAGCCCGCGGACAGGGGAAGATTATGGGAAGCAGTACTTC.

This clonotype was seen more than once but under ten times. The chain uses TRBV9 and TRBJ2-7, with D unresolved. CDR3 length: 14 residues. V was shortened by 0 bases and J by 2 bases, with 9 bases between the two germline ends. Germline values: CDR1 SGDLS, CDR2 YYNGEE. The DNA of the CDR3 is TGTGCCAGCAGCGTAGAATTCAGCGCCTACGAGCAGTACTTC. Its protein product is CASSVEFSAYEQYF.

The genes are TRBV3-1 and TRBJ2-6; D not resolved. The ends were cut back, 1 base at V and 4 bases at J, with 5 bases in the middle. CDR1 and CDR2 from the germline V gene are LGHDT and YNNKEL (reference sequence). This CDR3 spans 14 amino acids. The DNA for the CDR3 is TGTGCCAGCAGCCAAGCTACCGGGGCCAACGTCCTGACTTTC. It yields the protein CASSQATGANVLTF.

This clonotype was seen many times. The chain is built from TRBV2 and TRBJ2-5, with D possibly matching TRBD2 (5 bases). CDR3 length equals 15 residues. With 2 bases removed from V and 1 base from J, the gap between germline ends came to 11 bases. Per germline, CDR1 SNHLY and CDR2 FYNNEI. The CDR3 DNA follows: TGTGCCAGCAGTGAATTGGCGGGCCCCCAAGAGACCCAGTACTTC. This gives the protein CASSELAGPQETQYF.

The sample holds many counts of this clonotype. The chain joins TRBV10-2 to TRBJ2-7; 8 bases line up with TRBD1. Looked up from germline, CDR1 is WSHSY and CDR2 is SAAADI. V trimming: 5 bases; J trimming: 3 bases; junction bases outside the gene matches: 3. This CDR3 has 13 amino acids. The CDR3 loop is CASSIGQGYEQYF. The CDR3 DNA reads TGCGCCAGCAGTATCGGACAGGGCTACGAGCAGTACTTC.

This clonotype was observed a few times. V usage is TRBV25-1 and J usage is TRBJ2-1, with TRBD1 matching over 11 bases. The CDR3 is 16 amino acids. The germline CDR1 and CDR2 sequences are MGHDK and SYGVNS. The V gene end was trimmed by 2 bases and the J gene end by 4 bases; junction bases not matched to a gene: 4. In DNA form, the CDR3 reads TGTGCCAGCAGTGAAGGTGGACAGGGGGCGTACAATGAGCAGTTCTTC. Protein product: CASSEGGQGAYNEQFF. Full variable domain (outside the CDR3, taken from reference TRBV25-1 and TRBJ2-1): EADIYQTPRYLVIGTGKKITLECSQTMGHDKMYWYQQDPGMELHLIHYSYGVNSTEKGDLSSESTVSRIRTEHFPLTLESARPSHTSQYLCASSEGGQGAYNEQFFGPGTRLTVL.

This clonotype appeared a few times. This sequence joins TRBV6-5 and TRBJ2-5, with D unclear. This CDR3 region has 11 residues. The germline CDR1 and CDR2 sequences are MNHEY and SVGAGI. The V gene lost 7 bases and the J gene lost 5 bases, with 8 bases spanning the gap. CDR3 in amino acids: CASKTKETQYF. CDR3 DNA: TGTGCCAGCAAAACTAAGGAGACCCAGTACTTC.

This clonotype has only one observation. V and J are TRBV2 and TRBJ2-1; the D is unclear. Trimming stripped 9 bases from V and 6 bases from J, with 3 bases between. CDR3 length: 9 amino acids. Germline V gives CDR1 SNHLY, CDR2 FYNNEI. CDR3 in amino acids: CASVNEQFF. The CDR3 coding sequence is TGTGCCAGTGTCAATGAGCAGTTCTTC.

This clonotype was found many times. This rearrangement joins TRBV5-1 to TRBJ2-2; maybe TRBD1 (5 bases). V was trimmed by 0 bases and J by 4 bases, leaving 13 bases between them. This CDR3 spans 16 amino acids. CDR1 is SGHRS and CDR2 is YFSETQ in the germline V gene. CDR3 sequence (DNA): TGCGCCAGCAGCTTGGAGGCCCAGGGCGGCACCGGGGAGCTGTTTTTT. As protein: CASSLEAQGGTGELFF.

This clonotype came up many times. The rearrangement uses TRBV7-9 and TRBJ1-4; no clear D. The CDR3 runs 15 residues. The germline CDR1 and CDR2 sequences are SEHNR and FQNEAQ (reference sequence). V lost 1 base and J lost 7, with 13 bases in between. Written as DNA, the CDR3 is TGTGCCAGCAGCTTAGGTCCTGACCGGGGTGAAAAACTGTTTTTT. Translating it yields CASSLGPDRGEKLFF.

Worth noting for this clonotype: A read error may account for a junction end that differs from germline. V gene TRBV2 combines with J gene TRBJ1-2; TRBD1 matches 7 bases. Per germline, CDR1 SNHLY and CDR2 FYNNEI. The CDR3 covers 12 residues. CDR3 in amino acids: CASSELDRTTSF. CDR3 DNA: TGTGCCAGCAGTGAACTGGACAGGACGACATCCTTC.

This clonotype occurred a few times. This rearrangement joins TRBV9 to TRBJ1-1; the match to TRBD1 covers 8 bases. Losses at the gene ends were 5 bases for V and 1 base for J; bases not matched to a gene: 1. Germline CDR1 is SGDLS and CDR2 is YYNGEE. This CDR3 is 13 amino acids long. The CDR3 loop is CASRQGGNTEAFF. The CDR3, as DNA: TGTGCCAGCAGACAGGGGGGGAACACTGAAGCTTTCTTT.

The J gene is TRBJ2-7, the V gene TRBV3-1, with D unresolved. The germline CDR1 and CDR2 sequences are LGHDT and YNNKEL (reference sequence). The CDR3 consists of 15 residues. V was cut by 3 bases and J by 1 base, with 13 bases left in between. CDR3 loop: CASSQKGESSYEQYF. In nucleotides, the CDR3 is TGTGCCAGCAGCCAGAAAGGAGAGAGTTCCTACGAGCAGTACTTC.

This chain connects TRBV6-1 to TRBJ1-5; D might be TRBD1 (5 bases). The CDR3 contains 15 residues. V was shortened by 5 bases and J by 2 bases, with 13 bases between the two germline ends. In germline, CDR1 is MNHNS, CDR2 SASEGT. In nucleotides, the CDR3 is TGTGCCAGCAGTCAGGGACTGGGGGGCAATCAGCCCCAGCATTTT. The encoded protein is CASSQGLGGNQPQHF.

This clonotype appeared many times. The V and J genes are TRBV6-6 and TRBJ2-7; D unresolved. The germline gives CDR1 MNHNY, CDR2 SVGAGI (reference sequence). The CDR3 extends over 14 amino acids. V lost 2 bases to trimming and J lost 0 bases, with 8 bases between them. The DNA of the CDR3 is TGTGCCAGCAGTTACGGTGCGGCCTCCTACGAGCAGTACTTC. It codes for CASSYGAASYEQYF.

This clonotype was observed a few times. The rearrangement uses TRBV18 and TRBJ2-1; D is unclear. In germline, CDR1 is KGHSH, CDR2 LQKENI. CDR3 length: 13 amino acids. Trimming removed 4 bases at V and 8 bases at J, with 12 bases between. CDR3 loop: CASSRPPWDEQFF. DNA for the CDR3: TGTGCCAGCTCACGACCCCCCTGGGATGAGCAGTTCTTC.

This clonotype was recorded at least ten times. This chain uses TRBV5-6 with TRBJ1-5; no clear D. The CDR3 loop spans 14 amino acids. Trimming took off 0 bases at V and 2 bases at J, with 6 bases between the two ends. The germline V gene has CDR1 SGHDT and CDR2 YYEEEE. The CDR3 sequence: CASSLVGGNQPQHF. CDR3 DNA: TGTGCCAGCAGCTTGGTGGGTGGCAATCAGCCCCAGCATTTT.

The J gene is TRBJ2-3, the V gene TRBV2; D is uncertain. CDR1 and CDR2 (germline): SNHLY, FYNNEI. The V end lost 5 bases, the J end lost 3 bases, and 6 bases lay between the germline ends. The CDR3 contains 12 residues. The CDR3 protein is CASSIRTDTQYF. The CDR3 bases are TGTGCCAGCAGTATAAGGACAGATACGCAGTATTTT.

This clonotype was seen a single time. The V gene is TRBV5-1, the J gene TRBJ2-2; possibly TRBD2 for D (5 bases). V was clipped by 1 base and J by 1 base, with 11 bases between them. The CDR3 runs 16 residues. Germline CDR1 is SGHRS and CDR2 is YFSETQ. The CDR3 protein is CASSLRLAENTGELFF. As DNA, the CDR3 is TGCGCCAGCAGCTTGCGTCTAGCAGAGAACACCGGGGAGCTGTTTTTT.

This clonotype appeared many times. This chain uses TRBV29-1 with TRBJ1-2; maybe TRBD1 (6 bases). Germline CDR1 and CDR2: SQVTM and ANQGSEA. This CDR3 is built from 14 residues. The V and J ends lost 5 bases and 4 bases respectively, with 17 bases between them. CDR3 loop: CSVRGAGQPYGYTF. The CDR3 DNA sequence: TGCAGCGTTAGGGGGGCTGGGCAGCCCTATGGCTACACCTTC.

J is TRBJ1-2 and V is TRBV3-1; D uncertain. Trimming took 7 bases from V and 0 from J, leaving 12 bases between them. The CDR3 has 14 amino acids. Looked up from germline, CDR1 is LGHDT and CDR2 is YNNKEL (reference sequence). The CDR3 region is CASTRGGPNYGYTF. CDR3 DNA sequence: TGTGCCAGCACCCGAGGCGGTCCTAACTATGGCTACACCTTC.

In its sample, this clonotype was seen many times. This chain uses TRBV7-8 with TRBJ1-1; D possibly corresponds to TRBD1 (5 bases). The CDR3 spans 16 residues. V lost 0 bases, J lost 11 bases, and 22 bases lay in between. Germline V gives CDR1 SGHVS, CDR2 FQNEAQ. CDR3 nucleotide sequence: TGTGCCAGCAGCTTAGCGGGTTTGGCAGGAGGGACGGAGGCTTTCTTT. It codes for CASSLAGLAGGTEAFF.

The chain couples TRBV29-1 to TRBJ1-1; D not resolved. The length of the CDR3 is 13 residues. Germline V gene data show CDR1 as SQVTM and CDR2 as ANQGSEA. V lost 3 bases, J lost 1 base, and 9 bases lay in between. The CDR3 region has the DNA TGCAGCGTTGAGAAGGGAGGGAACACTGAAGCTTTCTTT. Translation gives CSVEKGGNTEAFF.